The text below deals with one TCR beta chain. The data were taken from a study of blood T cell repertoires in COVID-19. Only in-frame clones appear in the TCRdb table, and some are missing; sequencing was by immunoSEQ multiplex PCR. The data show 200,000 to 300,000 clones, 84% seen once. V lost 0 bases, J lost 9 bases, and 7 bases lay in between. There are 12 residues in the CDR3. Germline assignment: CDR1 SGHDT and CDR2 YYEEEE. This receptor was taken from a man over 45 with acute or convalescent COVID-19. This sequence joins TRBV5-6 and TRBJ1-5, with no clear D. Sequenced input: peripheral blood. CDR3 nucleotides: TGTGCCAGCAGCTTGGCGGGGTTGCCCCAGCATTTT. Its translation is CASSLAGLPQHF.